These 30 T cell receptor beta chains share one sample of origin, sequenced in a study of spatial heterogeneity in lung cancer. TCRdb re-called the 5' RACE reads through MiXCR, storing one row per CDR3 protein. Of fewer than 2,500 distinct CDR3 sequences in the sample, roughly 12% were seen once. This sample's time point: sample taken at primary tumor resection. Tumor, nontumor lung or frozen PBMC supplied whole RNA, sequenced without sorting. Material: normal lung tissue next to the tumor, obtained at surgery. These receptors all come from a male donor with early-stage non-small cell lung cancer.

Remarks on this clonotype: As an off-target read in a library built for alpha chains, this beta chain has a frequency of little significance. The chain uses TRBV28 and TRBJ2-3; D is possibly TRBD2 (5 bases). The CDR3 spans 12 residues. The V gene lost 7 bases and the J gene lost 8 bases, with 13 bases spanning the gap. CDR1 is MDHEN, CDR2 SYDVKM, per germline. The CDR3 coding sequence is TGTGCCAGCACCGCCCTTCGGGGTACGCAGTATTTT. Translating gives CASTALRGTQYF.

In this sample, this clonotype is medium-sized (0.01 to 0.1%). Since the library was made to target alpha chains, this beta chain is a stray read and its abundance is not meaningful. The chain employs TRBV3-1 and TRBJ1-2; 7 nucleotides line up with TRBD1. V shed 5 bases, J shed 7 bases, and the junction held 28 bases outside the gene matches. The CDR3 consists of 20 residues. The V gene's germline CDR1 is LGHDT and CDR2 YNNKEL (reference sequence). The CDR3 loop reads CASSSRRPGTAGSAVAGYTF. CDR3 bases: TGTGCCAGCAGCTCCCGCCGCCCCGGGACAGCCGGTAGCGCCGTCGCTGGCTACACCTTC.

This clonotype is termed medium-sized. As an off-target read in a library built for alpha chains, this beta chain has a frequency of little significance. The genes are TRBV5-5 and TRBJ2-7; 7 nucleotides match TRBD1. Germline CDR1 is SGHKS and CDR2 is YYEKEE (reference sequence). Trimming removed 2 bases from V and 3 bases from J; junction bases left unmatched: 5. CDR3 length: 14 residues. CDR3 nucleotide sequence: TGTGCCAGCAGCTTCCCGGGACAGTTCTACGAGCAGTACTTC. Amino acid sequence: CASSFPGQFYEQYF. The whole variable domain, remainder taken from reference TRBV5-5 and TRBJ2-7, is DAGVTQSPTHLIKTRGQQVTLRCSPISGHKSVSWYQQVLGQGPQFIFQYYEKEERGRGNFPDRFSARQFPNYSSELNVNALLLGDSALYLCASSFPGQFYEQYFGPGTRLTVT.

In this sample, this clonotype is medium-sized (0.01 to 0.1%). Within a library made for alpha chains, this beta chain is off target, and its count is uninformative. This chain uses TRBV7-2 with TRBJ2-5; D remains unclear. CDR3 size: 14 residues. Germline V gene data show CDR1 as SGHTA and CDR2 as FQGNSA. Trimming shortened V by 3 bases and J by 2 bases, and 10 bases separated the two germline ends. This CDR3 is CASSFDPLQETQYF. Here the CDR3 DNA reads TGTGCCAGCAGCTTCGATCCTCTTCAAGAGACCCAGTACTTC.

This clonotype was counted ten times or more. This beta chain is a stray read from a library made for alpha chains; its abundance is not meaningful. The J gene is TRBJ2-5, the V gene TRBV18; D is ambiguous. This CDR3 has 14 residues. The V gene's germline CDR1 is KGHSH and CDR2 LQKENI. Trimming shortened V by 5 bases and J by 5 bases, and 15 bases separated the two germline ends. The CDR3 spells CASSASVQGETQYF. The CDR3 DNA reads TGTGCCAGCTCAGCCTCAGTTCAAGGGGAGACCCAGTACTTC.

Relative to its sample, this clonotype is medium-sized (0.01 to 0.1%). Within a library made for alpha chains, this beta chain is off target, and its count is uninformative. The chain is built from TRBV7-2 and TRBJ2-1; possible D gene TRBD2, 5 bases. The V end lost 1 base, the J end lost 2 bases, and 12 bases lay between the germline ends. This CDR3 has 16 residues. Germline V lookup: CDR1 SGHTA, CDR2 FQGNSA. CDR3 bases: TGTGCCAGCAGCTTAGGTACCGGGAAGGCCTACAATGAGCAGTTCTTC. Its protein product is CASSLGTGKAYNEQFF.

This clonotype is medium-sized in the sample. The library was prepared for alpha chains; this beta chain is a stray read, so its frequency means little. V is TRBV29-1 and J is TRBJ2-7, with 8 bases fitting TRBD1. V gave up 3 bases and J gave up 3 bases; unmatched junction bases: 7. The CDR3 has 14 amino acids. Germline CDR1 is SQVTM and CDR2 is ANQGSEA. CDR3 sequence reads: CSVEIGDRGYEQYF. CDR3 in DNA: TGCAGCGTTGAGATCGGCGACAGGGGCTACGAGCAGTACTTC.

Judged by abundance, this clonotype is medium-sized. For a library built for alpha chains, this beta chain is a stray read; little rests on its size. This chain uses TRBV7-8 with TRBJ2-7; TRBD1 or TRBD2 may be the D gene (6 bases each). Germline V gene lookup returns CDR1 SGHVS and CDR2 FQNEAQ. The germline V and J ends were trimmed by 2 bases and 6 bases, with 14 bases remaining between them. The CDR3 has 14 residues. CDR3 nucleotides: TGTGCCAGCAGCTTACGGGGGCCGTCCAGCGAGCAGTACTTC. It encodes CASSLRGPSSEQYF.

This clonotype was picked up a small number of times. Because the library targeted alpha chains, this beta chain is an off-target read whose size means little. This rearrangement joins TRBV15 to TRBJ2-7; 9 bases line up with TRBD2. Looked up from germline, CDR1 is LNHNV and CDR2 is YYDKDF (reference sequence). This CDR3 comprises 16 residues. Trimming took 1 base from V and 1 from J; bases not matched to a gene: 5. The CDR3 here is CATSRAGTSGSYEQYF. Here the CDR3 DNA reads TGTGCCACCAGCAGAGCGGGCACTAGCGGGTCCTACGAGCAGTACTTC.

In the case of this clonotype: Since it is a stray read in a library aimed at alpha chains, this beta chain has a size that is not meaningful. V usage is TRBV4-2 and J usage is TRBJ2-5; D possibly corresponds to TRBD2 (7 bases). Germline CDR1 reads LGHNA; CDR2 reads YNFKEQ. This CDR3 region has 14 residues. V was cut by 0 bases and J by 7 bases, with 12 bases left in between. CDR3: CASSQETGRGTQYF. The CDR3 DNA reads as TGTGCCAGCAGCCAAGAAACAGGGAGGGGGACCCAGTACTTC.

This clonotype is medium-sized (0.01 to 0.1%). Since it is a stray read in a library aimed at alpha chains, this beta chain has a size that is not meaningful. The chain has TRBV5-1 and TRBJ2-5; 7 bases map to TRBD2. CDR1 SGHRS and CDR2 YFSETQ come from the germline V gene. The length of the CDR3 is 13 residues. With V trimmed by 4 bases and J by 4 bases, 4 bases remained unmatched. The CDR3 here is CASSPPGGETQYF. The CDR3 DNA reads TGCGCCAGCAGCCCTCCGGGGGGAGAGACCCAGTACTTC.

As concerns this clonotype: This beta chain is a stray sequence in a library constructed for alpha chains; its clone size is not meaningful. The chain recombines TRBV7-6 with TRBJ2-2; D remains unclear. Deletions cut 1 base from V and 2 bases from J, with 8 bases between. The germline gives CDR1 SGHVS, CDR2 FNYEAQ. The CDR3 length is 15 residues. The CDR3 spells CASSLDRLNTGELFF. CDR3 nucleotide sequence: TGTGCCAGCAGCTTAGATCGGCTTAACACCGGGGAGCTGTTTTTT.

Turning to this clonotype: For a library built for alpha chains, this beta chain is a stray read; little rests on its size. CDR3 sequence reads: CASRLTGKNTGELFF. CDR3 DNA: TGTGCCAGTAGGCTGACAGGGAAGAACACCGGGGAGCTGTTTTTT. The rearrangement links TRBV19 to TRBJ2-2; TRBD1 matches 7 bases. Germline CDR1 reads LNHDA; CDR2 reads SQIVND (reference sequence). The V segment lost 6 bases and the J segment 1 base; nucleotides outside the gene matches: 5. This CDR3 is built from 15 residues.

By proportion, this clonotype is medium-sized. In a library made to pick up alpha chains, this beta chain is a stray read with a size that means little. The chain's CDR3 is CASSLVLNTDTQYF. CDR3 DNA sequence: TGTGCCAGCAGTTTAGTCTTAAACACAGATACGCAGTATTTT. The J gene is TRBJ2-3, the V gene TRBV12-3 or TRBV12-4; D not resolved. This CDR3 is built from 14 residues. Trimming took off 1 base at V and 2 bases at J, with 7 bases between the two ends.

This clonotype is medium-sized within its sample. With the library built for alpha chains, this beta chain is off target and its frequency is not meaningful. This sequence joins TRBV6-1 and TRBJ1-5, with D perhaps matching TRBD1 (5 bases). The germline V gene encodes CDR1 MNHNS and CDR2 SASEGT. The CDR3 consists of 16 residues. Deletions cut 7 bases from V and 5 bases from J, with 21 bases between. CDR3 sequence: CASILQAGGIYQPQHF. CDR3 nucleotide sequence: TGTGCCAGCATTCTCCAGGCCGGGGGGATCTATCAGCCCCAGCATTTT.

By share, this clonotype counts as large. For a library built for alpha chains, this beta chain is a stray read; little rests on its size. The CDR3 is CASRANRAASTDTQYF. CDR3 coding DNA: TGTGCCAGCAGAGCTAACAGGGCCGCAAGCACAGATACGCAGTATTTT. V and J are TRBV2 and TRBJ2-3; a weak D match, TRBD1 (6 bases). This CDR3 is 16 amino acids long. Trimming pared 6 bases from V and 0 bases from J, leaving 16 bases between. Germline values: CDR1 SNHLY, CDR2 FYNNEI.

Sample share makes this clonotype medium-sized. This beta chain is off target for a library built for alpha chains, so its abundance means little. The chain links TRBV27 to TRBJ2-3; 13 nucleotides line up with TRBD2. Looked up from germline, CDR1 is MNHEY and CDR2 is SMNVEV (reference sequence). With V trimmed by 4 bases and J by 2 bases, 3 bases remained unmatched. The CDR3 extends over 16 amino acids. The CDR3 DNA follows: TGTGCCAGCAGTTCCGGACTAGCGGGGGACACAGATACGCAGTATTTT. Protein sequence: CASSSGLAGDTDTQYF.

Within the sample, this clonotype is medium-sized (0.01 to 0.1%). For a library built for alpha chains, this beta chain is a stray read; little rests on its size. The V call is TRBV2, the J call TRBJ2-2, with D hard to call. Trimming cost V 4 bases and J 1 base, with 7 bases left between them. Germline CDR1 SNHLY, CDR2 FYNNEI. This CDR3 is built from 14 residues. DNA of the CDR3: TGTGCCAGCAGTGCTTGGCAGAACACCGGGGAGCTGTTTTTT. As protein: CASSAWQNTGELFF.

To note about this clonotype: A library made for alpha chains picked up this beta chain off target, so its size means little. The chain joins TRBV4-2 to TRBJ2-5, with D unresolved. The germline V and J ends were trimmed by 4 bases and 3 bases, with 15 bases remaining between them. This CDR3 comprises 15 residues. From germline, CDR1 is LGHNA and CDR2 YNFKEQ. In DNA form, the CDR3 reads TGTGCCAGCAGCCCTCGTGGGTGGCAAAAAGAGACCCAGTACTTC. It codes for CASSPRGWQKETQYF.

This clonotype ranks as medium-sized. This beta chain appears as a stray read in a library generated for alpha chains; its size is not informative. The rearrangement uses TRBV28 and TRBJ1-1, with no clear D. This CDR3 comprises 16 residues. From germline, CDR1 is MDHEN and CDR2 SYDVKM. V lost 2 bases to trimming and J lost 0 bases, with 13 bases between them. The CDR3 spells CASSLVGDGLNTEAFF. The CDR3 bases are TGTGCCAGCAGTTTAGTGGGCGACGGCCTGAACACTGAAGCTTTCTTT.

This clonotype was recorded a few times. For a library built for alpha chains, this beta chain is a stray read; little rests on its size. V usage is TRBV5-1 and J usage is TRBJ2-1; TRBD2 aligns across 8 bases. CDR3 length equals 14 residues. Trimming removed 3 bases from V and 7 bases from J; junction bases left unmatched: 6. Germline values: CDR1 SGHRS, CDR2 YFSETQ. CDR3 protein: CASSSGGTSNEQFF. DNA of the CDR3: TGCGCCAGCAGCTCCGGAGGGACTAGTAATGAGCAGTTCTTC.

This clonotype was counted ten times or more. The library was built for alpha chains, so this beta chain is an off-target read and its size means little. This chain links TRBV28 with TRBJ1-5, with D uncertain. The CDR3 runs 14 residues. Germline V gives CDR1 MDHEN, CDR2 SYDVKM. V lost 5 bases, J lost 1 base, and 9 bases lay in between. The CDR3 reads CASSPPGSNQPQHF. CDR3 DNA: TGTGCCAGCAGTCCCCCAGGAAGCAATCAGCCCCAGCATTTT.

This clonotype is judged medium-sized. This beta chain is an unintended read in a library built for alpha chains; its size means little. The chain couples TRBV5-1 to TRBJ2-2, with D possibly TRBD1 on 6 matching bases. The germline gives CDR1 SGHRS, CDR2 YFSETQ. V was shortened by 1 base and J by 3 bases, with 13 bases between the two germline ends. The CDR3 length is 16 residues. The CDR3 DNA is TGCGCCAGCAGCTTGTCAAGGGGGACGGACACCGGGGAGCTGTTTTTT. Encoded protein: CASSLSRGTDTGELFF.

This clonotype rates as medium-sized. As an off-target read in a library built for alpha chains, this beta chain has a frequency of little significance. The V gene is TRBV28, the J gene TRBJ2-3; possible D gene TRBD1, 8 bases. Germline loops: CDR1 MDHEN, CDR2 SYDVKM. V was cut by 5 bases and J by 3 bases, with 18 bases left in between. CDR3 length: 16 amino acids. In DNA, the CDR3 is TGTGCCAGCAGTAGCCCACAGGGGGAGGGGACAGATACGCAGTATTTT. This gives the protein CASSSPQGEGTDTQYF.

At least ten counts were recorded for this clonotype. A read error may produce the germline difference seen at one junction end. Being off target in a library aimed at alpha chains, this beta chain has a size of little meaning. The chain combines TRBV5-1 with TRBJ2-7; D assignment may be TRBD1 or TRBD2 (5 bases each). This CDR3 contains 15 residues. The V gene's germline CDR1 is SGHRS and CDR2 YFSETQ. The CDR3 bases are TGCGCCAGCAGGGCTGGGGGTTTGTACTCCCACGAGCAGTACTTC. Protein sequence: CASRAGGLYSHEQYF.

This clonotype is termed medium-sized. Because the library targeted alpha chains, this beta chain is an off-target read whose size means little. The V call is TRBV20-1, the J call TRBJ1-5, with 10 bases matching TRBD1. This CDR3 is 14 amino acids long. The V gene end was trimmed by 5 bases and the J gene end by 5 bases; junction bases not matched to a gene: 6. Germline CDR1 DFQATT, CDR2 SNEGSKA (reference sequence). The CDR3 bases are TGCAGTGCTCCGAGACAGGGGGCGGATCAGCCCCAGCATTTT. Its protein is CSAPRQGADQPQHF.

Points on this clonotype: This beta chain is a stray read from a library made for alpha chains; its abundance is not meaningful. This chain connects TRBV6-6 to TRBJ2-6; 8 nucleotides line up with TRBD1. Per the germline V gene, CDR1 is MNHNY and CDR2 is SVGAGI (reference sequence). With V trimmed by 6 bases and J by 1 base, 5 bases remained unmatched. The CDR3 spans 16 residues. In DNA form, the CDR3 reads TGTGCCAGCAGACGGACAGGGAGATCTGGGGCCAACGTCCTGACTTTC. Its translation is CASRRTGRSGANVLTF.

This clonotype qualifies as medium-sized. With the library built for alpha chains, this beta chain is off target and its frequency is not meaningful. The CDR3 sequence: CASSLEAGSYNEQFF. In DNA, the CDR3 is TGCGCCAGCAGCTTGGAGGCAGGTTCTTACAATGAGCAGTTCTTC. J is TRBJ2-1 and V is TRBV5-1; D gene ambiguous. V lost 0 bases to trimming and J lost 4 bases, with 11 bases between them. The V gene's germline CDR1 is SGHRS and CDR2 YFSETQ. This CDR3 has 15 residues.

This clonotype qualifies as medium-sized. Little can be read into the size of this beta chain, an off-target read in a library designed for alpha chains. The chain carries TRBV10-3 and TRBJ2-3; 9 bases fit TRBD1. The V and J ends lost 3 bases and 4 bases, in that order; junction bases with no gene match: 5. Germline values: CDR1 ENHRY, CDR2 SYGVKD. This CDR3 has 15 residues. The CDR3 is CAISDRDRESDTQYF. Written as DNA, the CDR3 is TGTGCCATCAGTGATCGGGACAGGGAATCAGATACGCAGTATTTT.

As regards this clonotype: This beta chain represents an off-target read in a library built for alpha chains; its size is of limited meaning. The gene calls are TRBV20-1 and TRBJ1-4; possible D gene TRBD1, 6 bases. Germline lookup yields CDR1 DFQATT and CDR2 SNEGSKA (reference sequence). The ends were cut back, 6 bases at V and 7 bases at J, with 18 bases in the middle. The CDR3 covers 14 residues. Here the CDR3 reads CSAQNREESEKLFF. The CDR3 DNA sequence: TGCAGTGCCCAGAACAGGGAAGAGAGTGAAAAACTGTTTTTT.